The 27 T cell receptor beta chains below all came from one sample that was sequenced in a study of T cell responses to AZD1222 COVID-19 vaccine. Sequencing used immunoSEQ multiplex PCR; TCRdb keeps in-frame clones, though not all of them. The sample comprises fewer than 90,000 clones, 87% of which are singletons, and 24% rests with the top ten. Here the sequenced sample was peripheral blood, taken on day 0 of AZD1222 vaccination. These receptors were taken from an adult in good health.

The V gene is TRBV18, the J gene TRBJ2-5; D is ambiguous. Germline V CDR1 and CDR2: KGHSH, LQKENI. Trimming removed 2 bases from V and 5 bases from J, with 12 bases in between. This CDR3 is 14 amino acids long. CDR3 loop: CASSPWEGRETQYF. The DNA for the CDR3 is TGTGCCAGCTCACCATGGGAAGGGCGGGAGACCCAGTACTTC.

A few counts support this clone. V gene TRBV2 combines with J gene TRBJ2-2, with D unclear. The length of the CDR3 is 14 residues. CDR1 is SNHLY and CDR2 is FYNNEI in the germline V gene. Trimming left V 6 bases short and J 6 bases short, with 14 bases between. CDR3 in DNA: TGTGCCAGCAGGGGAATAATATCACCCGGGGAGCTGTTTTTT. It yields the protein CASRGIISPGELFF.

This chain links TRBV5-4 with TRBJ1-4, with 8 bases fitting TRBD1. Germline V CDR1 and CDR2: SGHNT, YYREEE (reference sequence). The J segment lost 8 bases and the V segment lost 4 bases, leaving 7 bases of the junction unmatched. This CDR3 comprises 14 residues. CDR3 sequence: CASSLQGAPEKLFF. The CDR3 bases are TGTGCCAGCAGCCTGCAGGGGGCGCCGGAAAAACTGTTTTTT.

This sequence joins TRBV4-2 and TRBJ2-4, with D maybe TRBD2 (6 bases). Germline-derived CDR1 and CDR2 are LGHNA and YNFKEQ. V lost 6 bases, J lost 6 bases, and 15 bases lay in between. The CDR3 covers 14 residues. The CDR3 region is CASRPRLEGNIQYF. In DNA, the CDR3 is TGTGCCAGCAGGCCCAGACTAGAGGGAAACATTCAGTACTTC.

The rearrangement links TRBV5-1 to TRBJ2-7; D may match TRBD1 or TRBD2 (5 bases each). Germline-derived CDR1 and CDR2 are SGHRS and YFSETQ. This CDR3 has 13 amino acids. The ends were cut back, 3 bases at V and 3 bases at J, with 10 bases in the middle. CDR3 sequence reads: CASSSGTFYEQYF. The CDR3 DNA follows: TGCGCCAGCAGCTCGGGGACCTTCTACGAGCAGTACTTC.

This chain joins TRBV7-9 and TRBJ1-5, with TRBD1 as a possible D gene (6 bases). The CDR3 runs 14 residues. Germline CDR1 SEHNR, CDR2 FQNEAQ (reference sequence). V lost 1 base, J lost 5 bases, and 9 bases lay in between. The CDR3 is CASSLGGGHQPQHF. In nucleotides, the CDR3 is TGTGCCAGCAGCTTAGGAGGGGGGCATCAGCCCCAGCATTTT.

The chain links TRBV4-2 to TRBJ2-7, with 7 bases that match TRBD1. V gave up 4 bases and J gave up 2 bases; unmatched junction bases: 11. CDR3 size: 16 residues. Germline CDR1 LGHNA, CDR2 YNFKEQ. The CDR3 sequence is CASSLTPGTAAYEQYF. The DNA of the CDR3 is TGTGCCAGCAGCCTGACCCCCGGGACAGCCGCCTACGAGCAGTACTTC.

This clone was counted only a few times. The rearrangement joins TRBV4-1 to TRBJ1-1; a weak D match, TRBD1 (6 bases). Per germline, CDR1 MGHRA and CDR2 YSYEKL. Trimming took off 0 bases at V and 11 bases at J, with 13 bases between the two ends. There are 13 residues in the CDR3. Here the CDR3 reads CASSQDRGGRAFF. CDR3 DNA: TGCGCCAGCAGCCAAGATAGGGGGGGGCGGGCTTTCTTT.

The chain joins TRBV6-2 or TRBV6-3 to TRBJ1-2; D not resolved. Looked up from germline, CDR1 is MNHEY and CDR2 is SVGEGT. The CDR3 totals 13 residues. Between the trimmed V and J ends, which lost 5 bases and 4 bases, there was a span of 11 bases. CDR3 in amino acids: CASSADGSYGYTF. CDR3 nucleotides: TGTGCCAGCAGTGCGGACGGCTCCTATGGCTACACCTTC.

The V gene is TRBV12-3 or TRBV12-4, the J gene TRBJ2-3, with D unresolved. This CDR3 is built from 13 residues. Trimming shortened V by 5 bases and J by 3 bases, and 9 bases separated the two germline ends. DNA for the CDR3: TGTGCCAGCAGTCATGCCCCAACAGATACGCAGTATTTT. Translating it yields CASSHAPTDTQYF.

The gene calls are TRBV3-1 (or the pseudogene TRBV3-2) and TRBJ2-5, with no clear D. This CDR3 is 13 amino acids long. Germline V gene sequence: CDR1 LGHDT, CDR2 YNNKEL (reference sequence). The V end lost 4 bases, the J end lost 3 bases, and 9 bases lay between the germline ends. This chain's CDR3 is CASSPPPKETQYF. The CDR3 DNA reads TGTGCCAGCAGCCCGCCCCCGAAAGAGACCCAGTACTTC.

V and J are TRBV14 and TRBJ1-1; possible D gene TRBD1, 6 bases. The V end was cut by 4 bases, the J end by 3 bases, with 15 bases between. This CDR3 has 15 amino acids. Per the germline V gene, CDR1 is SGHDN and CDR2 is FVKESK. This CDR3 is CASSPLGAGDTEAFF. The CDR3 bases are TGTGCCAGCAGCCCCCTGGGGGCCGGGGACACTGAAGCTTTCTTT. Full variable domain (outside the CDR3, taken from reference TRBV14 and TRBJ1-1): EAGVTQFPSHSVIEKGQTVTLRCDPISGHDNLYWYRRVMGKEIKFLLHFVKESKQDESGMPNNRFLAERTGGTYSTLKVQPAELEDSGVYFCASSPLGAGDTEAFFGQGTRLTVV.

V is TRBV7-2 and J is TRBJ2-1; D possibly corresponds to TRBD2 (6 bases). V shed 3 bases and J shed 12 bases, with 9 bases lying between them. Germline V gives CDR1 SGHTA, CDR2 FQGNSA. This CDR3 spans 11 amino acids. CDR3 loop: CASSFRDSQFF. The CDR3 coding sequence is TGTGCCAGCAGCTTCCGGGACTCGCAGTTCTTC. The full variable domain, with the rest looked up from reference TRBV7-2 and TRBJ2-1, is GAGVSQSPSNKVTEKGKDVELRCDPISGHTALYWYRQSLGQGLEFLIYFQGNSAPDKSGLPSDRFSAERTGGSVSTLTIQRTQQEDSAVYLCASSFRDSQFFGPGTRLTVL.

The chain couples TRBV9 to TRBJ2-3; D remains unclear. Per germline, CDR1 SGDLS and CDR2 YYNGEE. There are 16 residues in the CDR3. V was shortened by 0 bases and J by 2 bases, with 13 bases between the two germline ends. The CDR3 sequence is CASSVDGSRVTDTQYF. The CDR3 DNA follows: TGTGCCAGCAGCGTAGACGGGTCTCGAGTCACAGATACGCAGTATTTT.

This clone was found once. The chain has TRBV27 and TRBJ1-3, with a possible D match to TRBD1 (5 bases). CDR1 and CDR2 (germline): MNHEY, SMNVEV (reference sequence). V lost 6 bases to trimming and J lost 4 bases, with 13 bases between them. The CDR3 totals 14 residues. This chain's CDR3 is CASRHQGSGNTIYF. The CDR3 nucleotides are TGTGCCAGCAGGCATCAGGGTTCCGGAAACACCATATATTTT.

The chain links TRBV28 to TRBJ2-1; the D is unclear. The CDR3 is 13 amino acids. Looked up from germline, CDR1 is MDHEN and CDR2 is SYDVKM. Trimming left V 3 bases short and J 4 bases short, with 7 bases between. The CDR3 coding sequence is TGTGCCAGCAGTTTGGTAGGGTACAATGAGCAGTTCTTC. This sequence encodes CASSLVGYNEQFF.

The chain links TRBV7-9 to TRBJ2-7; 15 nucleotides agree with TRBD2. Trimming removed 3 bases from V and 5 bases from J; junction bases left unmatched: 2. Germline values: CDR1 SEHNR, CDR2 FQNEAQ (reference sequence). This CDR3 spans 15 amino acids. As DNA, the CDR3 is TGTGCCAGCAGCTTTGGGACTAGCGGGAGGAACGAGCAGTACTTC. This codes for CASSFGTSGRNEQYF. Using reference TRBV7-9 and TRBJ2-7 for the parts outside the CDR3, the full variable domain is DTGVSQNPRHKITKRGQNVTFRCDPISEHNRLYWYRQTLGQGPEFLTYFQNEAQLEKSRLLSDRFSAERPKGSFSTLEIQRTEQGDSAMYLCASSFGTSGRNEQYFGPGTRLTVT.

The V and J genes are TRBV10-1 and TRBJ2-3, with D possibly matching TRBD2 (6 bases). This CDR3 is 15 amino acids long. V lost 0 bases, J lost 3 bases, and 10 bases lay in between. CDR1 WNHNN and CDR2 SYGVQD come from the germline V gene (reference sequence). CDR3 DNA: TGCGCCAGCAGTGAGTCGGGGCGGGATACAGATACGCAGTATTTT. This translates into CASSESGRDTDTQYF.

V gene TRBV18 combines with J gene TRBJ1-4, with a weak D call TRBD1 (6 bases). Germline CDR1 reads KGHSH; CDR2 reads LQKENI. There are 14 residues in the CDR3. With 7 bases removed from V and 7 bases from J, the gap between germline ends came to 16 bases. As DNA, the CDR3 is TGTGCCAGCTTCCCGGGGGGGCCGGGTGAAAAACTGTTTTTT. This codes for CASFPGGPGEKLFF.

V usage is TRBV19 and J usage is TRBJ1-5, with D tentatively TRBD1 (5 bases). The germline V and J ends were trimmed by 3 bases and 4 bases, with 10 bases remaining between them. The CDR3 spans 14 residues. Germline-derived CDR1 and CDR2 are LNHDA and SQIVND (reference sequence). The CDR3 here is CASSIMTANQPQHF. CDR3 in DNA: TGTGCCAGTAGTATCATGACAGCTAATCAGCCCCAGCATTTT.

The table lists this clone with a few counts. The chain joins TRBV6-2 or TRBV6-3 to TRBJ2-7, with TRBD1 matching over 7 bases. CDR3 length: 15 amino acids. Losses at the gene ends were 6 bases for V and 1 base for J; bases not matched to a gene: 9. From germline, CDR1 is MNHEY and CDR2 SVGEGT. CDR3 sequence: CASSPRGGLSYEQYF. The CDR3 DNA sequence: TGTGCCAGCAGCCCACGAGGGGGCTTGTCCTACGAGCAGTACTTC.

A single count supports this clone. The chain carries TRBV14 and TRBJ2-7; a weak D match, TRBD1 (6 bases). Germline V gene sequence: CDR1 SGHDN, CDR2 FVKESK. The CDR3 totals 14 residues. With 0 bases removed from V and 5 bases from J, the gap between germline ends came to 11 bases. The chain's CDR3 is CASSQELQGHEQYF. The CDR3 DNA reads as TGTGCCAGCAGCCAAGAGTTACAGGGCCACGAGCAGTACTTC.

The V and J genes are TRBV19 and TRBJ2-5; 8 bases align to TRBD2. J gave up 4 bases and V 3 bases, and 7 bases lay outside the gene matches. The CDR3 consists of 15 residues. Germline V gene lookup returns CDR1 LNHDA and CDR2 SQIVND (reference sequence). In DNA form, the CDR3 reads TGTGCCAGTAGTATGGAGCGGGAGTATGGAGAGACCCAGTACTTC. Amino acid sequence: CASSMEREYGETQYF.

The chain recombines TRBV7-9 with TRBJ2-5; D not resolved. There are 16 residues in the CDR3. Looked up from germline, CDR1 is SEHNR and CDR2 is FQNEAQ (reference sequence). V shed 5 bases and J shed 3 bases, with 19 bases lying between them. CDR3 bases: TGTGCCAGCAGCCATTTGCCCGGTGGCGTCGAAGAGACCCAGTACTTC. Translating it yields CASSHLPGGVEETQYF.

In this sample, this clone turned up once. Written as DNA, the CDR3 is TGTGCCAGCAGCCCAAGACGACAGGGGCGAAGGCGGGACGAGCAGTACTTC. Amino acids: CASSPRRQGRRRDEQYF. The chain combines TRBV5-4 with TRBJ2-7; 8 positions match TRBD1. Germline values: CDR1 SGHNT, CDR2 YYREEE (reference sequence). The CDR3 totals 17 residues. Unmatched junction bases numbered 17, after V lost 4 bases and J lost 5 bases. The full variable domain, rest sourced from reference TRBV5-4 and TRBJ2-7, is ETGVTQSPTHLIKTRGQQVTLRCSSQSGHNTVSWYQQALGQGPQFIFQYYREEENGRGNFPPRFSGLQFPNYSSELNVNALELDDSALYLCASSPRRQGRRRDEQYFGPGTRLTVT.

The chain employs TRBV19 and TRBJ2-7, with 9 nucleotides matching TRBD1. The V gene end was trimmed by 3 bases and the J gene end by 3 bases; junction bases not matched to a gene: 3. The CDR3 consists of 14 residues. Germline-derived CDR1 and CDR2 are LNHDA and SQIVND (reference sequence). CDR3 protein: CASSISGQGYEQYF. CDR3 nucleotides: TGTGCCAGTAGTATCTCGGGACAGGGCTACGAGCAGTACTTC.

The chain joins TRBV10-3 to TRBJ1-1; 10 bases map to TRBD1. CDR3 size: 14 residues. Losses at the gene ends were 6 bases for V and 3 bases for J; bases not matched to a gene: 4. Germline-derived CDR1 and CDR2 are ENHRY and SYGVKD. This CDR3 reads CAIRSGQGYTEAFF. For the CDR3, the DNA is TGTGCCATCAGATCGGGACAGGGGTACACTGAAGCTTTCTTT.